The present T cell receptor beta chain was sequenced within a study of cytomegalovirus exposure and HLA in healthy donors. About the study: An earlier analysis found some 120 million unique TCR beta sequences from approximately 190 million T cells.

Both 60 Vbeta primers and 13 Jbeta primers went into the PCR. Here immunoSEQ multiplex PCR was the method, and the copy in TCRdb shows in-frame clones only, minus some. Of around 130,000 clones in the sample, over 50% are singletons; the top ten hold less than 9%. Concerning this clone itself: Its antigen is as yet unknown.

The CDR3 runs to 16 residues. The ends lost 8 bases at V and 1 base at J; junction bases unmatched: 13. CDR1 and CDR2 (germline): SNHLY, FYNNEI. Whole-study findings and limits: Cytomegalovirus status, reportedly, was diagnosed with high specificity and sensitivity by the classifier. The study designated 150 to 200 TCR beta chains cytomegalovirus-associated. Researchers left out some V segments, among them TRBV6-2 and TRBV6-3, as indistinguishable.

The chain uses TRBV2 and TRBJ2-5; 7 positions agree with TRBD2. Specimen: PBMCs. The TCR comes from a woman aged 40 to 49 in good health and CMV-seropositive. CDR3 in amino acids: CASQNGAGRGQETQYF. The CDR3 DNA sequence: TGTGCCAGCCAAAACGGAGCGGGGCGGGGCCAAGAGACCCAGTACTTC.